The present TCR beta chain was sequenced within a study of shared clonotypes between healthy human individuals. Comments on this clone: Its antigen is unidentified.

Study conclusions and caveats: It was only blood that was sampled, and tissue repertoires likely differ.

The assay was immunoSEQ multiplex PCR, and TCRdb's table has in-frame clones only and misses some. The repertoire includes 2 million or so clones, over 85% of them detected once, and 0.1% to 0.15% sits in the top ten. Sequences were obtained from naive CD4+ T cells sorted from blood. The subset here: CD45RA+ positively selected. The TCR comes from a man aged 18 to 30 in good health.

The CDR3 nucleotides read TGTGCCAGCAGTGATACAACAGGCCTCTATGGCTACACCTTC. Protein: CASSDTTGLYGYTF. This chain joins TRBV27 and TRBJ1-2; D perhaps matches TRBD1 (5 bases). V lost 5 bases and J 4 bases, leaving 14 bases between the germline ends. The CDR3 runs 14 residues. CDR1 is MNHEY, CDR2 SMNVEV, per germline (reference sequence).